These 17 T cell receptor beta chains were all obtained from the same sample, sequenced in a study of OX40 agonist ivuxolimab in advanced cancers. The protocol was immunoSEQ multiplex PCR, while the TCRdb copy is restricted to in-frame clones and leaves out a portion. This table has 66,000 or so clones, more than 65% appearing once. This sample comprised CD4+ or CD8+ T cells sorted from blood, obtained in a trial of the OX40 agonist ivuxolimab. The receptors originated from an adult with an advanced solid tumor such as melanoma, head and neck, liver or kidney cancer.

A single count supports this clone. V gene TRBV7-3 combines with J gene TRBJ2-3; no clear D. Trimming shortened V by 5 bases and J by 5 bases, and 8 bases separated the two germline ends. CDR3 length: 12 amino acids. Looked up from germline, CDR1 is SGHTA and CDR2 is FQGTGA. The CDR3, as DNA: TGTGCCAGCAGCGAGACCAAAGATACGCAGTATTTT. Translated, it gives CASSETKDTQYF.

The V gene is TRBV6-6, the J gene TRBJ2-7; 7 bases line up with TRBD1. Germline values: CDR1 MNHNY, CDR2 SVGAGI (reference sequence). CDR3 length: 11 residues. With 5 bases clipped from V and 6 bases from J, the junction kept 1 base outside the gene matches. CDR3 sequence: CASSTGAEQYF. Written as DNA, the CDR3 is TGTGCCAGCAGTACAGGGGCCGAGCAGTACTTC.

This clone qualifies as medium-sized (0.01 to 0.1%). V gene TRBV7-2 combines with J gene TRBJ1-5; D not certain. CDR1 is SGHTA, CDR2 FQGNSA, per germline. This CDR3 has 14 residues. Trimming left V 4 bases short and J 2 bases short, with 9 bases between. The CDR3 region has the DNA TGTGCCAGCAGCTCCTATAGGGGCAATCAGCCCCAGCATTTT. Protein sequence: CASSSYRGNQPQHF.

The rearrangement uses TRBV11-3 and TRBJ2-1, with 11 nucleotides matching TRBD2. This CDR3 is 17 amino acids long. The V segment lost 1 base and the J segment 7 bases; nucleotides outside the gene matches: 9. CDR1 is SGHNT and CDR2 is YENEEA in the germline V gene. CDR3 DNA sequence: TGTGCCAGCAGCTTAGGTGGCGCTAGCGGGGGGCCGAATGAGCAGTTCTTC. Protein sequence: CASSLGGASGGPNEQFF.

The rearrangement uses TRBV27 and TRBJ2-7, with a weak D call TRBD2 (5 bases). Trimming removed 5 bases from V and 4 bases from J, with 18 bases in between. Germline V gene sequence: CDR1 MNHEY, CDR2 SMNVEV (reference sequence). The CDR3 is 15 amino acids. CDR3: CASSPRFEGYYEQYF. The CDR3 DNA is TGTGCCAGCAGTCCGCGGTTTGAGGGTTATTACGAGCAGTACTTC.

This clone came up once. The rearrangement uses TRBV27 and TRBJ1-2, with D possibly TRBD1 on 5 matching bases. Germline loops: CDR1 MNHEY, CDR2 SMNVEV (reference sequence). V lost 2 bases, J lost 7 bases, and 11 bases lay in between. There are 13 residues in the CDR3. CDR3 bases: TGTGCCAGCAGTTTAAGTCAGGGAGGTGGCTACACCTTC. This codes for CASSLSQGGGYTF.

This sequence joins TRBV28 and TRBJ2-7; no clear D gene. Germline loops: CDR1 MDHEN, CDR2 SYDVKM. CDR3 length: 12 amino acids. The V end lost 9 bases, the J end lost 2 bases, and 11 bases lay between the germline ends. The CDR3 DNA reads as TGTGCCAGTATGGGCAGAGCCTACGAGCAGTACTTC. It translates to CASMGRAYEQYF.

The chain recombines TRBV7-8 with TRBJ2-7; D perhaps matches TRBD1 (6 bases). The CDR3 is made up of 14 amino acids. Looked up from germline, CDR1 is SGHVS and CDR2 is FQNEAQ. Trimming removed 5 bases from V and 1 base from J, with 12 bases in between. In DNA form, the CDR3 reads TGTGCCAGCAGCCCCAACGGACAGTCCTACGAGCAGTACTTC. Its protein product is CASSPNGQSYEQYF.

The J gene is TRBJ2-3, the V gene TRBV7-2; D ambiguous. The CDR3 spans 13 residues. From germline, CDR1 is SGHTA and CDR2 FQGNSA. Trimming shortened V by 4 bases and J by 3 bases, and 8 bases separated the two germline ends. The CDR3 DNA reads as TGTGCCAGCAGCTCCCCCCTGACAGATACGCAGTATTTT. This codes for CASSSPLTDTQYF.

The J gene is TRBJ2-5, the V gene TRBV5-1; D gene uncertain. The CDR3 runs to 14 residues. V shed 7 bases and J shed 4 bases, with 17 bases lying between them. The germline V gene has CDR1 SGHRS and CDR2 YFSETQ. The CDR3 protein is CASAFSAGGETQYF. DNA for the CDR3: TGCGCCAGCGCATTTTCTGCAGGCGGAGAGACCCAGTACTTC.

This clone was observed a single time. The chain links TRBV7-2 to TRBJ2-1, with 16 bases lining up with TRBD2. The CDR3 covers 17 residues. With V trimmed by 1 base and J by 7 bases, 4 bases remained unmatched. Germline CDR1 is SGHTA and CDR2 is FQGNSA. CDR3 amino acids: CASSLVGTSGGANEQFF. The CDR3 DNA sequence: TGTGCCAGCAGCTTAGTTGGGACTAGCGGGGGGGCTAATGAGCAGTTCTTC.

The gene calls are TRBV5-1 and TRBJ2-1, with 11 bases lining up with TRBD1. The V segment lost 4 bases and the J segment 0 bases; nucleotides outside the gene matches: 9. Per germline, CDR1 SGHRS and CDR2 YFSETQ. The CDR3 is 18 amino acids. The DNA for the CDR3 is TGCGCCAGCAGCACCCGGGACAGGGGGTCCGTCTCCTACAATGAGCAGTTCTTC. This codes for CASSTRDRGSVSYNEQFF.

This clone was picked up one time. In this CDR3 the conserved last residue, phenylalanine or tryptophan, is missing, so a read error is likely. No DNA is shown, since the ends of the CDR3 on it are uncertain; the CDR3 is the one TCRdb lists. V and J are TRBV15 and TRBJ2-3. The germline V gene has CDR1 LNHNV and CDR2 YYDKDF (reference sequence). With termini counted, the CDR3 has 13 amino acids. The CDR3 spells CATSPPRGSTARI.

The chain employs TRBV7-9 and TRBJ1-4; D ambiguous. Looked up from germline, CDR1 is SEHNR and CDR2 is FQNEAQ (reference sequence). This CDR3 has 16 amino acids. The V end lost 2 bases, the J end lost 5 bases, and 15 bases lay between the germline ends. CDR3 in amino acids: CASSLFSLGRNEKLFF. The CDR3 DNA is TGTGCCAGCAGCTTATTTTCCCTTGGAAGAAATGAAAAACTGTTTTTT.

The rearrangement uses TRBV5-6 and TRBJ1-1; D remains ambiguous. The CDR3 has 15 amino acids. Deletions cut 0 bases from V and 1 base from J, with 10 bases between. CDR1 is SGHDT, CDR2 YYEEEE, per germline. The CDR3 DNA reads TGTGCCAGCAGCTTGGTATCCCTCGGGAACACTGAAGCTTTCTTT. Its protein is CASSLVSLGNTEAFF.

The chain couples TRBV9 to TRBJ2-5; 11 bases are shared with TRBD1. The length of the CDR3 is 15 residues. Germline trimming cut 4 bases from V and 4 bases from J; bases unmatched to any gene: 6. From germline, CDR1 is SGDLS and CDR2 YYNGEE. Here the CDR3 reads CASSPAGTGGETQYF. CDR3 in DNA: TGTGCCAGCAGCCCAGCCGGGACAGGGGGAGAGACCCAGTACTTC.

The rearrangement joins TRBV6-1 to TRBJ1-1; D is undetermined. With 2 bases removed from V and 8 bases from J, the gap between germline ends came to 9 bases. Per germline, CDR1 MNHNS and CDR2 SASEGT. CDR3 length: 12 amino acids. The CDR3: CASSEIPWEAFF. CDR3 in DNA: TGTGCCAGCAGTGAAATCCCCTGGGAAGCTTTCTTT.